Below are 19 T cell receptor beta chains sequenced from a single sample in a study of blood T cell repertoires in COVID-19. Sequencing was performed with immunoSEQ multiplex PCR; in TCRdb, only in-frame clones are kept and a portion is missing. Of nearly 300,000 clones listed, about nine tenths are singletons. The sequenced material came from peripheral blood. These receptors were taken from a woman in her twenties or thirties who had recovered from COVID-19.

The V call is TRBV6-2 or TRBV6-3, the J call TRBJ2-6, with 8 positions matching TRBD1. The V gene's germline CDR1 is MNHEY and CDR2 SVGEGT. V was clipped by 5 bases and J by 0 bases; unmatched bases: 9. The CDR3 covers 18 residues. CDR3 in DNA: TGTGCCAGCAGTGTTTCGGACAGGGAGAGCTCTGGGGCCAACGTCCTGACTTTC. Translating it yields CASSVSDRESSGANVLTF.

The chain links TRBV28 to TRBJ1-6; no definite D call. Germline-derived CDR1 and CDR2 are MDHEN and SYDVKM. V lost 4 bases and J lost 10, with 17 bases in between. The CDR3 consists of 15 residues. The CDR3 sequence is CASSSVPLISSPLHF. DNA for the CDR3: TGTGCCAGCAGTTCGGTTCCACTTATCTCCTCACCCCTCCACTTT. Full variable domain (missing parts from reference TRBV28 and TRBJ1-6): DVKVTQSSRYLVKRTGEKVFLECVQDMDHENMFWYRQDPGLGLRLIYFSYDVKMKEKGDIPEGYSVSREKKERFSLILESASTNQTSMYLCASSSVPLISSPLHFGNGTRLTVT.

V and J are TRBV24-1 and TRBJ2-1; tentative D call: TRBD2 (6 bases). Germline V gene lookup returns CDR1 KGHDR and CDR2 SFDVKD. CDR3 length: 14 residues. Trimming left V 1 base short and J 7 bases short, with 10 bases between. The CDR3 loop is CATSDLGDWNEQFF. CDR3 bases: TGTGCCACCAGTGATTTAGGGGACTGGAATGAGCAGTTCTTC.

This sequence joins TRBV2 and TRBJ1-2, with D possibly being TRBD1 (5 bases). The CDR3 sequence is 13 residues long. Trimming removed 4 bases from V and 6 bases from J, with 12 bases in between. CDR1 is SNHLY, CDR2 FYNNEI, per germline. Here the CDR3 DNA reads TGTGCCAGCAGTGCGGCTTCGGGGGATGGCTACACCTTC. Amino acids: CASSAASGDGYTF. The full variable domain, with the rest looked up from reference TRBV2 and TRBJ1-2, is EPEVTQTPSHQVTQMGQEVILRCVPISNHLYFYWYRQILGQKVEFLVSFYNNEISEKSEIFDDQFSVERPDGSNFTLKIRSTKLEDSAMYFCASSAASGDGYTFGSGTRLTVV.

The chain has TRBV11-2 and TRBJ2-7; 12 bases fit TRBD2. The ends lost 2 bases at V and 5 bases at J; junction bases unmatched: 7. The CDR3 has 16 residues. Germline CDR1 reads SGHAT; CDR2 reads FQNNGV. The CDR3 here is CASSLRPSGGADEQYF. The DNA of the CDR3 is TGTGCCAGCAGCTTACGGCCTAGCGGGGGGGCCGACGAGCAGTACTTC.

The chain has TRBV27 and TRBJ1-1; D unclear. The CDR3 totals 13 residues. Trimming took off 6 bases at V and 1 base at J, with 9 bases between the two ends. Germline V gene sequence: CDR1 MNHEY, CDR2 SMNVEV (reference sequence). DNA for the CDR3: TGTGCCAGCAGCTACCGGTGGAACACTGAAGCTTTCTTT. Amino acid sequence: CASSYRWNTEAFF.

The chain uses TRBV6-2 or TRBV6-3 and TRBJ1-1; D is possibly TRBD1 (5 bases). The CDR3 is made up of 14 amino acids. The ends were cut back, 4 bases at V and 4 bases at J, with 13 bases in the middle. Looked up from germline, CDR1 is MNHEY and CDR2 is SVGEGT. The CDR3 sequence is CASSLQGRGTEAFF. For the CDR3, the DNA is TGTGCCAGCAGTTTACAAGGAAGGGGCACTGAAGCTTTCTTT.

The CDR3 here is CAISPDGVRSIYGYTF. As DNA, the CDR3 is TGTGCCATCAGTCCAGATGGAGTCAGATCTATCTATGGCTACACCTTC. V usage is TRBV10-3 and J usage is TRBJ1-2; D not certain. Per the germline V gene, CDR1 is ENHRY and CDR2 is SYGVKD. This CDR3 is built from 16 residues. V lost 5 bases, J lost 4 bases, and 20 bases lay in between.

V gene TRBV4-2 combines with J gene TRBJ2-3; the match to TRBD2 covers 9 bases. Losses at the gene ends were 0 bases for V and 4 bases for J; bases not matched to a gene: 5. The CDR3 covers 16 residues. Germline V gives CDR1 LGHNA, CDR2 YNFKEQ. CDR3 protein: CASSQDRGGASDTQYF. As DNA, the CDR3 is TGTGCCAGCAGCCAAGATCGCGGGGGGGCATCAGATACGCAGTATTTT.

Worth noting for this clone: Distinct nucleotide sequences in the sample also encode this CDR3. The genes are TRBV7-2 and TRBJ2-5; D unclear. The germline CDR1 and CDR2 sequences are SGHTA and FQGNSA. V dropped 5 bases and J dropped 4 bases, with 5 bases sitting between them. CDR3 length: 11 amino acids. The CDR3 DNA sequence: TGTGCCAGCAGCATGAGAGAGACCCAGTACTTC. As protein: CASSMRETQYF.

This clone was counted a single time. The V gene is TRBV7-2, the J gene TRBJ1-5; TRBD1 aligns across 9 bases. The CDR3 totals 16 residues. Germline-derived CDR1 and CDR2 are SGHTA and FQGNSA. V was pared by 1 base and J by 7 bases, with 8 bases of the junction left unmatched. The CDR3 loop reads CASSLGGTGSYQPQHF. The CDR3 DNA reads as TGTGCCAGCAGCTTAGGGGGGACAGGGAGTTACCAGCCCCAGCATTTT.

The chain recombines TRBV5-4 with TRBJ1-1, with 9 nucleotides matching TRBD1. The germline gives CDR1 SGHNT, CDR2 YYREEE (reference sequence). V shed 4 bases and J 5 bases; nucleotides not matched to a gene: 6. The CDR3 is 14 residues long. The CDR3 loop is CASSQGQGQTEAFF. Written as DNA, the CDR3 is TGTGCCAGCAGCCAGGGACAGGGCCAGACTGAAGCTTTCTTT.

This sequence joins TRBV4-2 and TRBJ2-4, with TRBD2 as a possible D gene (6 bases). The CDR3 runs 17 residues. Germline V gives CDR1 LGHNA, CDR2 YNFKEQ. Trimming removed 1 base at V and 6 bases at J, with 19 bases between. CDR3 protein: CASSQAGGATKRNIQYF. The CDR3 DNA reads TGTGCCAGCAGCCAAGCCGGAGGGGCTACCAAGAGAAACATTCAGTACTTC.

The chain links TRBV11-1 to TRBJ2-5, with TRBD2 matching over 8 bases. Germline values: CDR1 SGHAT, CDR2 FQDESV (reference sequence). The J segment lost 2 bases and the V segment lost 6 bases, leaving 5 bases of the junction unmatched. The CDR3 extends over 14 amino acids. CDR3 DNA sequence: TGTGCCAGCAGTCCGGGACTAGGGCAAGAGACCCAGTACTTC. It codes for CASSPGLGQETQYF.

The gene calls are TRBV14 and TRBJ1-2; D is ambiguous. The V end lost 0 bases, the J end lost 3 bases, and 5 bases lay between the germline ends. Germline V gives CDR1 SGHDN, CDR2 FVKESK. CDR3 length equals 13 residues. The CDR3 protein is CASSQDSYYGYTF. The CDR3 nucleotides read TGTGCCAGCAGCCAAGATAGCTACTATGGCTACACCTTC.

This clone appeared a single time. The chain is built from TRBV2 and TRBJ1-4; no firm D call. The CDR3 sequence is 16 residues long. CDR1 and CDR2 from the germline V gene are SNHLY and FYNNEI. Trimming took off 3 bases at V and 0 bases at J, with 11 bases between the two ends. DNA for the CDR3: TGTGCCAGCAGTGAGGGCAGTGCTGCAACTAATGAAAAACTGTTTTTT. Amino acids: CASSEGSAATNEKLFF.

The chain recombines TRBV7-9 with TRBJ1-5; D is unclear. The CDR3 totals 15 residues. Germline CDR1 reads SEHNR; CDR2 reads FQNEAQ (reference sequence). The V gene lost 5 bases and the J gene lost 2 bases, with 13 bases spanning the gap. The CDR3 coding sequence is TGTGCCAGCAGCCTCGGGAGGAACGGCAATCAGCCCCAGCATTTT. This encodes CASSLGRNGNQPQHF.

This clone was observed a handful of times. The sample carries other DNA sequences with the same CDR3. This chain links TRBV5-1 with TRBJ1-5; D possibly corresponds to TRBD1 (5 bases). V dropped 1 base and J dropped 0 bases, with 8 bases sitting between them. Germline values: CDR1 SGHRS, CDR2 YFSETQ. The CDR3 runs to 15 residues. The CDR3 DNA reads TGCGCCAGCAGCTTGACAGGAGCTAGCAATCAGCCCCAGCATTTT. Its protein is CASSLTGASNQPQHF.

The rearrangement uses TRBV11-3 and TRBJ1-1; 9 bases align to TRBD1. Germline CDR1 and CDR2: SGHNT and YENEEA. This CDR3 contains 13 residues. Trimming cost V 5 bases and J 11 bases; bases outside gene matches: 9. The CDR3 loop reads CASSRGQTGGAFF. For the CDR3, the DNA is TGTGCCAGCAGCCGCGGACAGACAGGGGGGGCTTTCTTT.